This TCR beta chain was captured in a study of blood T cell repertoires in COVID-19. Sequenced by immunoSEQ multiplex PCR; TCRdb stores in-frame clones only, minus some. This sample has 450,000 or so clones; roughly 88% occur once, and the top ten carry approximately 0.55%. Enrollees, about 18 to 89 years old, lived in 24 US areas. Each participant's cohort was designated according to participant-reported clinical history. The V gene's germline CDR1 is MNHEY and CDR2 SMNVEV (reference sequence). CDR3 length: 15 amino acids. J lost 8 bases, V lost 4 bases, and 11 bases had no gene match. The chain employs TRBV27 and TRBJ1-2; 9 bases are a match to TRBD1. Sequenced material: PBMCs or T cells enriched from blood (not recorded which). This clonotype originated in a man aged 18 to 35 who had recovered from COVID-19. This chain's CDR3 is CASSSPGQGSYGYTF. The CDR3 DNA reads TGTGCCAGCAGTTCACCGGGACAGGGCTCTTACGGCTACACCTTC.